This passage covers 9 T cell receptor beta chains from one sample sequenced in a study of T-cell memory formation after mild COVID-19 (dated by TCRdb to the early 2020s). Library preparation employed 5' RACE. The sample was run on an Illumina NovaSeq 6000. The public sequencing data were trimmed at Q25 with fastp and processed into clonotypes with MiXCR by TCRdb, which kept only in-frame beta chains. Identical CDR3 protein sequences are pooled into one entry, listed with their most common genes and DNA. A total of fewer than 500,000 distinct CDR3 sequences appear in this sample, around 27% of them only once. Under 15% of the sample comes from the top ten. The sequencing input was PBMCs or a T cell subset sorted from them (not recorded which). The receptor source for this set is an adult woman who had mild COVID-19 (a few samples of this study predate the infection). The sample titles of this study are shuffled in the database, so cell type and time point are left out; the donor was told from shared clones.

V usage is TRBV12-3 or TRBV12-4 and J usage is TRBJ2-5, with 8 bases that match TRBD1. After removal of 5 bases from V and 5 bases from J, the junction contained 7 bases not matched to a gene. The CDR3 is 14 residues long. CDR3 in amino acids: CASSPETGAETQYF. The CDR3 region has the DNA TGTGCCAGCAGTCCTGAGACAGGGGCCGAGACCCAGTACTTC.

In its sample, this clonotype was seen many times. The chain recombines TRBV7-6 with TRBJ1-1, with TRBD1 matching over 10 bases. The length of the CDR3 is 16 residues. Per germline, CDR1 SGHVS and CDR2 FNYEAQ. The V gene end was trimmed by 5 bases and the J gene end by 2 bases; junction bases not matched to a gene: 8. CDR3 in amino acids: CASSVTGGEVNTEAFF. The CDR3 DNA sequence: TGTGCCAGCAGCGTGACAGGGGGCGAAGTCAACACTGAAGCTTTCTTT.

In its sample, this clonotype was seen many times. The chain has TRBV7-2 and TRBJ2-5; 7 nucleotides match TRBD1. Germline V CDR1 and CDR2: SGHTA, FQGNSA. The CDR3 consists of 14 residues. V was pared by 8 bases and J by 5 bases, with 11 bases of the junction left unmatched. In DNA form, the CDR3 reads TGTGCCAGCTTACCACAGGGGATCCGGGAGACCCAGTACTTC. Its protein product is CASLPQGIRETQYF.

Many counts were recorded for this clonotype. V and J are TRBV7-3 and TRBJ2-5; D uncertain. V lost 2 bases and J lost 0, with 7 bases in between. Germline CDR1 is SGHTA and CDR2 is FQGTGA. This CDR3 comprises 14 residues. CDR3 DNA: TGTGCCAGCAGCTTAGGACCCAACCAAGAGACCCAGTACTTC. This gives the protein CASSLGPNQETQYF. Based on the CDR3 plus reference TRBV7-3 and TRBJ2-5, the full variable domain is GAGVSQTPSNKVTEKGKYVELRCDPISGHTALYWYRQSLGQGPEFLIYFQGTGAADDSGLPNDRFFAVRPEGSVSTLKIQRTERGDSAVYLCASSLGPNQETQYFGPGTRLLVL.

This clonotype was seen a handful of times. This chain links TRBV20-1 with TRBJ1-5; D gene unclear. This CDR3 contains 13 residues. The ends were cut back, 5 bases at V and 0 bases at J, with 8 bases in the middle. Germline V gene sequence: CDR1 DFQATT, CDR2 SNEGSKA (reference sequence). The DNA of the CDR3 is TGCAGTGCTTTAGCCTATAGCAATCAGCCCCAGCATTTT. Translating gives CSALAYSNQPQHF.

This clonotype occurred a few times. The chain recombines TRBV7-9 with TRBJ2-5; no reliable D call. The length of the CDR3 is 14 residues. V lost 1 base and J lost 2, with 8 bases in between. The germline V gene encodes CDR1 SEHNR and CDR2 FQNEAQ (reference sequence). CDR3 nucleotides: TGTGCCAGCAGCTTAGTTTCAGTGCAAGAGACCCAGTACTTC. Translation gives CASSLVSVQETQYF.

This chain connects TRBV7-9 to TRBJ2-4; TRBD2 matches at 11 bases. The junction had 6 bases not matched to a gene; V was cut back by 8 bases and J by 3 bases. CDR1 and CDR2 (germline): SEHNR, FQNEAQ (reference sequence). The CDR3 loop spans 15 amino acids. CDR3 protein: CASRGTSGDKNIQYF. CDR3 sequence (DNA): TGTGCCAGCCGCGGGACTAGCGGAGACAAAAACATTCAGTACTTC.

The J gene is TRBJ2-2, the V gene TRBV10-3; tentative D call: TRBD2 (6 bases). The CDR3 is 15 residues long. In germline, CDR1 is ENHRY, CDR2 SYGVKD. Trimming took 2 bases from V and 4 from J, leaving 11 bases between them. CDR3 sequence (DNA): TGTGCCATCAGTGAGAGGGACTCACCCACCGGGGAGCTGTTTTTT. Amino acids: CAISERDSPTGELFF.

This clonotype was seen ten or more times. Written as DNA, the CDR3 is TGCGCCACGGCCCCTGCGGGGGGGGTACAAGAGACCCAGTACTTC. Translating gives CATAPAGGVQETQYF. The chain carries TRBV5-1 and TRBJ2-5; 9 positions agree with TRBD2. Losses at the gene ends were 9 bases for V and 2 bases for J; bases not matched to a gene: 11. The CDR3 has 15 amino acids. The V gene's germline CDR1 is SGHRS and CDR2 YFSETQ.